These 18 T cell receptor beta chains came from one sample sequenced in a study of blood T cells in healthy people across ages. Combining a sample-barcoded 5' primer with a J-beta primer mix, a second PCR ran for 7 to 11 cycles. TCRdb redid the calling of the 5' RACE reads with MiXCR, one entry per CDR3 protein. The sample has around 1.7 million distinct CDR3 sequences; 28% are singletons. Source material: blood. Every receptor here comes from a woman in her twenties or thirties in good health.

This clonotype was counted only a few times. V gene TRBV6-2 or TRBV6-3 combines with J gene TRBJ2-7; possible D gene TRBD2, 6 bases. V was pared by 9 bases and J by 2 bases, with 20 bases between. CDR1 is MNHEY and CDR2 is SVGEGT in the germline V gene. The CDR3 has 15 amino acids. DNA for the CDR3: TGTGCCAGTCATGAAAGCGGGCGGGGCGCCTACGAGCAGTACTTC. This gives the protein CASHESGRGAYEQYF.

The chain recombines TRBV29-1 with TRBJ1-5; D remains ambiguous. The CDR3 is 13 amino acids. Per the germline V gene, CDR1 is SQVTM and CDR2 is ANQGSEA. Trimming took off 5 bases at V and 6 bases at J, with 14 bases between the two ends. In DNA form, the CDR3 reads TGCAGCGTTTTGAGGGATGAGGGTCAGCCCCAGCATTTT. Translating it yields CSVLRDEGQPQHF.

The chain is built from TRBV14 and TRBJ2-1; TRBD2 is a possible D gene (6 bases). The germline gives CDR1 SGHDN, CDR2 FVKESK. V was trimmed by 3 bases and J by 3 bases, leaving 15 bases between them. The CDR3 spans 16 residues. Here the CDR3 reads CASSQFRGSYYNEQFF. The CDR3 nucleotides are TGTGCCAGCAGCCAGTTTCGGGGGAGCTACTACAATGAGCAGTTCTTC.

About this clonotype: Just one base apart from a much larger clone, this may be a read error. This chain uses TRBV3-1 with TRBJ2-1; 8 bases agree with TRBD1. CDR1 LGHDT and CDR2 YNNKEL come from the germline V gene (reference sequence). V dropped 0 bases and J dropped 6; count of bases not matched to a gene: 4. The CDR3 contains 15 residues. DNA of the CDR3: TGTGCCAGCAGCCAAGATTCTACAGGGGGCAATGAGCAGTTCTTC. Translating gives CASSQDSTGGNEQFF.

The CDR3 DNA is TGCAGTGCAAGAAGGGGGACAGGGGGTCCCGGTGGCTACACCTTC. Translation: CSARRGTGGPGGYTF. The chain joins TRBV20-1 to TRBJ1-2; 11 positions match TRBD1. Germline V gene data show CDR1 as DFQATT and CDR2 as SNEGSKA (reference sequence). The CDR3 length is 15 residues. The V and J ends lost 6 bases and 7 bases, in that order; junction bases with no gene match: 13.

This clonotype was seen only a few times. This rearrangement joins TRBV29-1 to TRBJ2-3, with D possibly matching TRBD1 (6 bases). The germline V and J ends were trimmed by 5 bases and 0 bases, with 21 bases remaining between them. This CDR3 is 17 amino acids long. Germline lookup yields CDR1 SQVTM and CDR2 ANQGSEA. CDR3 sequence reads: CSVHGVPGHKSTDTQYF. CDR3 sequence (DNA): TGCAGCGTTCATGGGGTACCGGGACACAAAAGCACAGATACGCAGTATTTT.

This chain uses TRBV5-1 with TRBJ2-3; D may match TRBD1 or TRBD2 (5 bases each). CDR1 and CDR2 from the germline V gene are SGHRS and YFSETQ. There are 15 residues in the CDR3. V lost 5 bases and J 3 bases, leaving 16 bases between the germline ends. CDR3 in amino acids: CASRDPGTPTDTQYF. For the CDR3, the DNA is TGCGCCAGCAGGGACCCGGGGACCCCGACAGATACGCAGTATTTT.

Many counts were recorded for this clonotype. The V call is TRBV10-3, the J call TRBJ2-7; D unclear. CDR1 and CDR2 (germline): ENHRY, SYGVKD. The CDR3 is 13 amino acids. Trimming shortened V by 3 bases and J by 4 bases, and 10 bases separated the two germline ends. DNA of the CDR3: TGTGCCATCAGTGACGGAACCTCGTACGAGCAGTACTTC. Translated, it gives CAISDGTSYEQYF.

Many counts were recorded for this clonotype. The chain is built from TRBV6-5 and TRBJ2-7; D is possibly TRBD1 (6 bases). Germline CDR1 is MNHEY and CDR2 is SVGAGI. The CDR3 length is 13 residues. V was shortened by 3 bases and J by 2 bases, with 8 bases between the two germline ends. The CDR3 protein is CASSYQGPYEQYF. The CDR3 DNA sequence: TGTGCCAGCAGTTATCAGGGGCCCTACGAGCAGTACTTC.

The rearrangement joins TRBV29-1 to TRBJ2-7; 10 nucleotides align to TRBD2. Germline lookup yields CDR1 SQVTM and CDR2 ANQGSEA. V gave up 3 bases and J gave up 7 bases; unmatched junction bases: 6. The CDR3 runs 13 residues. The CDR3 coding sequence is TGCAGCGTTGACCCTAGCGGGGGTGGGGAGCAGTACTTC. Protein sequence: CSVDPSGGGEQYF.

A few counts support this clonotype. The J gene is TRBJ1-1, the V gene TRBV10-3; TRBD1 matches 8 bases. The CDR3 contains 14 residues. V dropped 2 bases and J dropped 5; count of bases not matched to a gene: 4. Looked up from germline, CDR1 is ENHRY and CDR2 is SYGVKD. DNA for the CDR3: TGTGCCATCAGTGAGGTCAGGGGGCAGACTGAAGCTTTCTTT. This translates into CAISEVRGQTEAFF.

For this clonotype: Relative to the germline gene, one junction end is altered; a read error may explain this. DNA for the CDR3: TGCGCCAGCAGCCACGGACTAGCGGGAGCCGGATATCAAGAGGCCCAGTACTTC. It specifies CASSHGLAGAGYQEAQYF. The genes are TRBV4-3 and TRBJ2-5; TRBD2 agrees at 13 bases. The CDR3 is made up of 18 amino acids. The germline V gene has CDR1 LGHNA and CDR2 YSLEER.

The rearrangement uses TRBV20-1 and TRBJ1-2, with D uncertain. CDR3 length: 14 amino acids. V was clipped by 0 bases and J by 2 bases, with 10 bases between them. CDR1 and CDR2 from the germline V gene are DFQATT and SNEGSKA (reference sequence). The CDR3 reads CSAREEQRNYGYTF. CDR3 sequence (DNA): TGCAGTGCTAGAGAAGAACAGAGGAACTATGGCTACACCTTC.

The rearrangement joins TRBV3-1 to TRBJ2-7; no firm D call. Germline lookup yields CDR1 LGHDT and CDR2 YNNKEL (reference sequence). The CDR3 runs 15 residues. V dropped 1 base and J dropped 5 bases, with 15 bases sitting between them. The CDR3 region has the DNA TGTGCCAGCAGCCAAGTCCCATGGCGGCCCCACGAGCAGTACTTC. Its protein product is CASSQVPWRPHEQYF.

The V gene is TRBV7-2, the J gene TRBJ1-2; D call uncertain. V was shortened by 5 bases and J by 9 bases, with 19 bases between the two germline ends. The CDR3 is made up of 14 amino acids. CDR1 SGHTA and CDR2 FQGNSA come from the germline V gene. The CDR3 sequence is CASSNRSGRNSYTF. In DNA, the CDR3 is TGTGCCAGCAGCAACAGAAGCGGGAGAAACAGCTACACCTTC.

There are many counts of this clonotype. The V call is TRBV29-1, the J call TRBJ2-7, with D perhaps matching TRBD1 or TRBD2 (5 bases each). V lost 3 bases, J lost 6 bases, and 15 bases lay in between. Germline V lookup: CDR1 SQVTM, CDR2 ANQGSEA. CDR3 size: 13 residues. CDR3 amino acids: CSVDGHTGREQYF. The CDR3 DNA reads TGCAGCGTTGATGGACATACGGGGCGCGAGCAGTACTTC.

The V gene is TRBV12-3 or TRBV12-4, the J gene TRBJ1-4; D is ambiguous. This CDR3 comprises 13 residues. V lost 3 bases and J 5 bases, leaving 7 bases between the germline ends. CDR3 sequence (DNA): TGTGCCAGCAGTTTTCAGGAGAATGAAAAACTGTTTTTT. Protein product: CASSFQENEKLFF.

In this sample, this clonotype turned up many times. The chain is built from TRBV6-1 and TRBJ2-4; D possibly matches TRBD1 or TRBD2 (7 bases each). Trimming shortened V by 10 bases and J by 8 bases, and 15 bases separated the two germline ends. The CDR3 extends over 12 amino acids. Germline V lookup: CDR1 MNHNS, CDR2 SASEGT. The DNA for the CDR3 is TGTGCCACCCACAGGGGAGGGGACATTCAGTACTTC. Protein sequence: CATHRGGDIQYF.